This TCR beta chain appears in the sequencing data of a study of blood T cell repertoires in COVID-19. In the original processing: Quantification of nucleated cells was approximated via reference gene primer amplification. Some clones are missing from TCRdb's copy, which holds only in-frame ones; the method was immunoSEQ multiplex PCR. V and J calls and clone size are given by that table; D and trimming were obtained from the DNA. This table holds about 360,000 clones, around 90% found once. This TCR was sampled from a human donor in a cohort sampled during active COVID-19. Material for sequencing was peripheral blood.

The CDR3 loop is CASSLSGQGAFF. In DNA, the CDR3 is TGTGCCAGCAGCTTATCAGGGCAAGGAGCTTTCTTT. The chain joins TRBV7-9 to TRBJ1-1, with D possibly matching TRBD1 (5 bases). Germline V gene data show CDR1 as SEHNR and CDR2 as FQNEAQ (reference sequence). The CDR3 spans 12 residues. Trimming stripped 2 bases from V and 10 bases from J, with 11 bases between.